This TCR beta chain was identified during a study of sequential checkpoint blockade in melanoma. Study-level background: Each arm's sequence ended with maintenance nivolumab.

With 0 bases clipped from V and 0 bases from J, the junction kept 5 bases outside the gene matches. The germline V gene has CDR1 MGHRA and CDR2 YSYEKL. CDR3 size: 16 residues. This clone was detected only once. Data came from immunoSEQ multiplex PCR; TCRdb stores just in-frame clones and leaves some out. The sample contains over 30,000 clones, roughly 81% of which appear only once. This sample's treatment: randomized to nivolumab then ipilimumab (arm A) or the reverse (arm B). From thawed PBMCs, live CD3+CD8+ cells negative for CD19 and CD56 were sorted. This receptor was obtained from a human donor with melanoma. Sample: CD8+ T cells sorted from blood (inferred from file names), taken from a patient given nivolumab and ipilimumab in sequence. This chain links TRBV4-1 with TRBJ2-7, with 7 bases identical to TRBD2. The CDR3 reads CASSQDPGGGSYEQYF. The CDR3 DNA reads as TGCGCCAGCAGCCAAGATCCTGGCGGGGGCTCCTACGAGCAGTACTTC.